The present TCR beta chain was sequenced within a study of beta chain features in type 1 diabetes. Populations obtained by sorting all exceeded 98% purity. Remarks on this clone: The antigen is not known. Other nucleotide sequences from this sample produce the same CDR3.

Expressed TCRB transcripts were sequenced because the isolated RNA had all been reverse transcribed beforehand. Measured with immunoSEQ multiplex PCR; TCRdb has only the in-frame clones, and not every one. The data contain 390,000 or so clones, approximately 15% of them singletons. Overall study results and limits: Among type 1 diabetes patients, VDJ junctions had fewer insertions and more deletions. In patients and controls equally, PCR might favor templates that are shorter. Sampled from patients, naive, central memory and Treg TCRB repertoires appeared more similar than those sampled from healthy donors.

The length of the CDR3 is 11 residues. Germline lookup yields CDR1 SNHLY and CDR2 FYNNEI. Trimming left V 6 bases short and J 4 bases short, with 5 bases between. The sequence came from a man aged 30 to 39 in good health. This chain uses TRBV2 with TRBJ2-3; no definite D call. Sequences were obtained from naive CD4+ T cells from blood. CDR3 coding DNA: TGTGCCAGCAGGCTAGCAGATACGCAGTATTTT. It encodes CASRLADTQYF.